A single TCR beta chain is shown here with its context. This record comes from a study of ipilimumab plus nivolumab after autologous stem cell transplantation. Study details: Typical patient got roughly five ipilimumab doses and seven to nine nivolumab doses (median). Both relapsed and primary refractory DLBCL were included.

V was clipped by 5 bases and J by 4 bases; unmatched bases: 10. The CDR3 is 15 residues long. The germline CDR1 and CDR2 sequences are SGHAT and FQNNGV. Produced via immunoSEQ multiplex PCR; TCRdb's table is partial and in-frame only. The top ten hold more than 2% of the sample, which has tens of thousands of clones, 83% seen once. Patients got ipilimumab 1 mg/kg beginning 14 to 28 days post-transplant. Through week 26, nivolumab 3 mg/kg IV was given weeks 1, 4, 7, 10, then biweekly. This specimen was PBMCs, taken in a trial of ipilimumab plus nivolumab as post-transplant consolidation. The rearrangement joins TRBV11-2 to TRBJ2-5, with 7 bases matching TRBD2. This TCR came from a male donor with diffuse large B-cell lymphoma. CDR3 sequence: CASSRPGTNAETQYF. The CDR3 region has the DNA TGTGCCAGCAGCCGCCCCGGGACTAACGCAGAGACCCAGTACTTC.